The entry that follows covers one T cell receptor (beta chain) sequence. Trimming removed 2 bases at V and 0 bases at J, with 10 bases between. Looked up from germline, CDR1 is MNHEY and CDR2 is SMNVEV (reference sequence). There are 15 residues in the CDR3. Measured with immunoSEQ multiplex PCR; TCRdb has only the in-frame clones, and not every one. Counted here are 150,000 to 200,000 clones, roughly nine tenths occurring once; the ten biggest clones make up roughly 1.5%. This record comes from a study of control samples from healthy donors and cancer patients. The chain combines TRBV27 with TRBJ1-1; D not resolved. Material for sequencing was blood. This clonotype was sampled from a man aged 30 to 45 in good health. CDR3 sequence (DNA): TGTGCCAGCAGTTTAAGGGCAGCCTTGAACACTGAAGCTTTCTTT. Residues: CASSLRAALNTEAFF.